The 25 T cell receptor beta chains below come from one sample, sequenced in a study of technical replicates of blood from a few donors. Using immunoSEQ multiplex PCR, the repertoire was profiled, and TCRdb retains in-frame clones only, with some absent. Among under 85,000 clones, about nine tenths were seen once, and the ten largest hold about 0.4%. Specimen: T cells isolated from PBMCs. These receptors all come from a human donor in good health. Some clones in this sample may be carry-over from other donors' samples.

This clone has only a few counts. The gene calls are TRBV7-9 and TRBJ1-1, with a weak D call TRBD1 (5 bases). The V gene's germline CDR1 is SEHNR and CDR2 FQNEAQ (reference sequence). This CDR3 has 11 residues. V gave up 6 bases and J gave up 8 bases, with 10 bases separating them. CDR3 DNA sequence: TGTGCCAGCAGTTGGGGGGTGGAAGCTTTCTTT. Translating gives CASSWGVEAFF.

The sample holds a few counts of this clone. The chain employs TRBV30 and TRBJ1-1, with 10 bases aligning to TRBD1. V lost 4 bases to trimming and J lost 10 bases; unmatched junction nucleotides: 9. This CDR3 comprises 13 residues. Germline values: CDR1 GTSNPN, CDR2 SVGIG (reference sequence). The chain's CDR3 is CAWKDRGHGIAFF. CDR3 sequence (DNA): TGTGCCTGGAAAGACAGGGGGCATGGTATAGCTTTCTTT.

The chain is built from TRBV6-4 and TRBJ2-2; D gene unclear. Deletions cut 1 base from V and 0 bases from J, with 3 bases between. The CDR3 has 14 residues. CDR1 is MRHNA and CDR2 is SNTAGT in the germline V gene. The CDR3 bases are TGTGCCAGCAGTGACTTTACGAACACCGGGGAGCTGTTTTTT. This translates into CASSDFTNTGELFF.

This rearrangement joins TRBV11-2 to TRBJ1-2; unclear D gene. Deletions cut 4 bases from V and 4 bases from J, with 19 bases between. CDR1 and CDR2 from the germline V gene are SGHAT and FQNNGV. The CDR3 runs 16 residues. The CDR3 sequence: CASSSPRVVSAYGYTF. The CDR3 DNA reads TGTGCCAGCAGCTCCCCCCGGGTAGTGAGCGCCTATGGCTACACCTTC.

V usage is TRBV5-1 and J usage is TRBJ2-7, with a tentative D call TRBD2 (7 bases). Germline values: CDR1 SGHRS, CDR2 YFSETQ. This CDR3 has 13 amino acids. V was trimmed by 3 bases and J by 7 bases, leaving 14 bases between them. The CDR3 protein is CASSSRGGNEQYF. CDR3 nucleotide sequence: TGCGCCAGCAGCTCGAGGGGGGGAAATGAGCAGTACTTC. Looking up the rest from reference TRBV5-1 and TRBJ2-7 gives the full variable domain: KAGVTQTPRYLIKTRGQQVTLSCSPISGHRSVSWYQQTPGQGLQFLFEYFSETQRNKGNFPGRFSGRQFSNSRSEMNVSTLELGDSALYLCASSSRGGNEQYFGPGTRLTVT.

V usage is TRBV7-8 and J usage is TRBJ2-1; no reliable D call. The CDR3 runs to 13 residues. Trimming took off 5 bases at V and 8 bases at J, with 13 bases between the two ends. From germline, CDR1 is SGHVS and CDR2 FQNEAQ. The CDR3 nucleotides read TGTGCCAGCAGCCCGCCCGTACTGGATGAGCAGTTCTTC. It yields the protein CASSPPVLDEQFF. The full variable domain, its missing parts supplied by reference TRBV7-8 and TRBJ2-1, is GAGVSQSPRYKVAKRGQDVALRCDPISGHVSLFWYQQALGQGPEFLTYFQNEAQLDKSGLPSDRFFAERPEGSVSTLKIQRTQQEDSAVYLCASSPPVLDEQFFGPGTRLTVL.

The CDR3 loop reads CASSPGMSNYGYTF. As DNA, the CDR3 is TGTGCCAGCAGTCCCGGGATGTCTAACTATGGCTACACCTTC. The chain uses TRBV27 and TRBJ1-2; D unclear. Trimming removed 5 bases from V and 0 bases from J, with 10 bases in between. CDR3 size: 14 residues. Germline V gene sequence: CDR1 MNHEY, CDR2 SMNVEV (reference sequence).

The rearrangement joins TRBV10-3 to TRBJ2-1; D is unresolved. The length of the CDR3 is 14 residues. The germline gives CDR1 ENHRY, CDR2 SYGVKD. Trimming left V 7 bases short and J 4 bases short, with 14 bases between. This CDR3 is CAINPGGGYNEQFF. The CDR3 coding sequence is TGTGCCATCAACCCCGGCGGCGGATACAATGAGCAGTTCTTC.

The chain carries TRBV4-3 and TRBJ2-3; a possible D gene is TRBD1 (5 bases). The germline V gene encodes CDR1 LGHNA and CDR2 YSLEER. The CDR3 loop spans 14 amino acids. V was clipped by 2 bases and J by 7 bases, with 13 bases between them. CDR3 bases: TGCGCCAGCAGCCAAATGTGGGGCGAGAATACGCAGTATTTT. Protein product: CASSQMWGENTQYF.

In this sample, this clone turned up once. The rearrangement links TRBV28 to TRBJ2-1; 8 bases line up with TRBD2. Germline CDR1 MDHEN, CDR2 SYDVKM. V lost 5 bases and J lost 9; bases outside the gene matches: 9. The CDR3 length is 14 residues. The CDR3 nucleotides read TGTGCCAGCAGTCTTCTCGGGAGGGAAGGTGAGCAGTTCTTC. It specifies CASSLLGREGEQFF.

This clone occurred a few times. The CDR3 protein is CASSLSGRAINEQFF. The CDR3, as DNA: TGTGCCAGCAGCTTAAGCGGGAGGGCCATCAATGAGCAGTTCTTC. This rearrangement joins TRBV7-8 to TRBJ2-1, with 10 bases that match TRBD2. The trim removed 2 bases at V and 6 bases at J, leaving 4 bases unmatched. The germline CDR1 and CDR2 sequences are SGHVS and FQNEAQ. This CDR3 region has 15 residues.

The chain recombines TRBV18 with TRBJ1-1; no firm D call. The CDR3 totals 17 residues. V dropped 0 bases and J dropped 2 bases, with 16 bases sitting between them. From germline, CDR1 is KGHSH and CDR2 LQKENI. CDR3 sequence: CASSPPTREGVNTEAFF. Here the CDR3 DNA reads TGTGCCAGCTCACCACCTACACGCGAGGGAGTAAACACTGAAGCTTTCTTT.

The chain has TRBV4-1 and TRBJ2-7; 8 bases fit TRBD2. V lost 5 bases and J lost 4; bases outside the gene matches: 13. Germline V lookup: CDR1 MGHRA, CDR2 YSYEKL. This CDR3 is built from 16 residues. CDR3 sequence reads: CASSTYQAGEAYEQYF. Written as DNA, the CDR3 is TGCGCCAGCAGCACATACCAAGCGGGAGAGGCGTACGAGCAGTACTTC.

The chain employs TRBV6-1 and TRBJ1-1; D perhaps matches TRBD1 (5 bases). Per germline, CDR1 MNHNS and CDR2 SASEGT. V lost 2 bases, J lost 2 bases, and 12 bases lay in between. The CDR3 loop spans 15 amino acids. In DNA form, the CDR3 reads TGTGCCAGCAGTGAAACCCTTGACAGCAACACTGAAGCTTTCTTT. Encoded protein: CASSETLDSNTEAFF.

This sequence joins TRBV5-1 and TRBJ2-7, with D perhaps TRBD1 (5 bases). The germline V gene has CDR1 SGHRS and CDR2 YFSETQ. The V end lost 3 bases, the J end lost 3 bases, and 10 bases lay between the germline ends. This CDR3 contains 13 residues. The CDR3 DNA reads as TGCGCCAGCAGCTCTACGCAGGGCTACGAGCAGTACTTC. Its translation: CASSSTQGYEQYF.

The chain joins TRBV19 to TRBJ2-1, with D possibly matching TRBD2 (6 bases). Germline CDR1 LNHDA, CDR2 SQIVND (reference sequence). The CDR3 is 13 amino acids. V was pared by 10 bases and J by 2 bases, with 12 bases between. The CDR3 DNA sequence: TGTGCCACACGGGAGTACCCCTACAATGAGCAGTTCTTC. Protein sequence: CATREYPYNEQFF.

The chain employs TRBV5-6 and TRBJ2-2; D unresolved. The germline V gene has CDR1 SGHDT and CDR2 YYEEEE. This CDR3 comprises 16 residues. The V and J ends lost 4 bases and 4 bases respectively, with 17 bases between them. The DNA of the CDR3 is TGTGCCAGCAGCAGATCTCCCTCAACAGTCACCGGGGAGCTGTTTTTT. The encoded protein is CASSRSPSTVTGELFF.

The rearrangement uses TRBV5-4 and TRBJ2-7; TRBD2 aligns across 7 bases. V lost 6 bases to trimming and J lost 7 bases; unmatched junction nucleotides: 16. The germline gives CDR1 SGHNT, CDR2 YYREEE (reference sequence). The CDR3 sequence is 15 residues long. CDR3 coding DNA: TGTGCCAGCACCTTTGACGGGACGCCGGGGGGAGAGCAGTACTTC. Protein sequence: CASTFDGTPGGEQYF.

The chain uses TRBV2 and TRBJ2-2, with TRBD2 matching over 7 bases. Trimming removed 7 bases from V and 1 base from J; junction bases left unmatched: 9. Germline-derived CDR1 and CDR2 are SNHLY and FYNNEI. CDR3 size: 16 residues. The CDR3 is CASKSGTTMNTGELFF. Written as DNA, the CDR3 is TGTGCCAGCAAGTCCGGGACTACCATGAACACCGGGGAGCTGTTTTTT.

CDR3 sequence: CASSFLTGLEQFF. In nucleotides, the CDR3 is TGTGCCAGCAGCTTTCTTACAGGGCTTGAGCAGTTCTTC. This chain joins TRBV7-9 and TRBJ2-1; D might be TRBD1 (6 bases). Germline-derived CDR1 and CDR2 are SEHNR and FQNEAQ (reference sequence). Trimming removed 3 bases at V and 9 bases at J, with 12 bases between. The CDR3 length is 13 residues.

The chain carries TRBV28 and TRBJ2-7; TRBD1 matches at 8 bases. The CDR3 is 17 residues long. The V gene end was trimmed by 7 bases and the J gene end by 5 bases; junction bases not matched to a gene: 19. From germline, CDR1 is MDHEN and CDR2 SYDVKM. This chain's CDR3 is CASTLISSGTGLDEQYF. CDR3 sequence (DNA): TGTGCCAGCACCCTTATTTCCTCCGGGACAGGCCTTGACGAGCAGTACTTC.

V usage is TRBV19 and J usage is TRBJ1-5; maybe TRBD1 (6 bases). V was trimmed by 5 bases and J by 0 bases, leaving 14 bases between them. The CDR3 contains 16 residues. From germline, CDR1 is LNHDA and CDR2 SQIVND (reference sequence). The CDR3 coding sequence is TGTGCCAGTAGTTTAGTACAGGGTAATAGCAATCAGCCCCAGCATTTT. Translated, it gives CASSLVQGNSNQPQHF.

This clone was recorded a few times. The gene calls are TRBV2 and TRBJ1-1; D remains ambiguous. The CDR3 extends over 13 amino acids. Germline loops: CDR1 SNHLY, CDR2 FYNNEI. Trimming removed 0 bases from V and 4 bases from J, with 6 bases in between. The CDR3 spells CASSEAPLTEAFF. In DNA, the CDR3 is TGTGCCAGCAGTGAAGCTCCCCTCACTGAAGCTTTCTTT.

The gene calls are TRBV4-2 and TRBJ2-7; D possibly corresponds to TRBD1 (6 bases). The germline gives CDR1 LGHNA, CDR2 YNFKEQ. The CDR3 contains 19 residues. Trimming took 2 bases from V and 2 from J, leaving 25 bases between them. The CDR3 loop is CASSQIALVRDIVAYEQYF. The CDR3 DNA sequence: TGTGCCAGCAGCCAAATTGCCCTAGTCCGGGACATCGTCGCCTACGAGCAGTACTTC.

The chain has TRBV19 and TRBJ1-1, with D possibly being TRBD1 (6 bases). V was shortened by 6 bases and J by 1 base, with 18 bases between the two germline ends. Germline V lookup: CDR1 LNHDA, CDR2 SQIVND (reference sequence). This CDR3 has 16 residues. The CDR3 DNA reads TGTGCCAGTAGGTCAGGGGAGTGGGCTCCGAACACTGAAGCTTTCTTT. This sequence encodes CASRSGEWAPNTEAFF.